Shown below are 27 T cell receptor beta chains from a single sample sequenced in a study of T cells in Graves' hyperthyroidism and ophthalmopathy. TCR beta CDR3 regions were amplified from RNA transcripts. A first-round RT-PCR of the TCR CDR3 used the HTBI primer set. TCRdb re-called the multiplex PCR reads through MiXCR, storing one row per CDR3 protein. The sample has around 400,000 distinct CDR3 sequences; 15% to 18% are singletons. Sequencing was carried out using blood. All receptors derive from a woman aged 18-29 years with Graves' hyperthyroidism that later progressed to Graves' ophthalmopathy.

In nucleotides, the CDR3 is TGCAGTGCTAGAGAGGGACAGGGGATCTACGAGCAGTACTTC. Translated: CSAREGQGIYEQYF. The chain has TRBV20-1 and TRBJ2-7; 10 nucleotides line up with TRBD1. The CDR3 has 14 amino acids. With 0 bases clipped from V and 3 bases from J, the junction kept 2 bases outside the gene matches. In germline, CDR1 is DFQATT, CDR2 SNEGSKA (reference sequence).

The chain joins TRBV29-1 to TRBJ2-7; maybe TRBD2 (5 bases). Trimming stripped 5 bases from V and 3 bases from J, with 14 bases between. The CDR3 consists of 13 residues. Germline V CDR1 and CDR2: SQVTM, ANQGSEA. This CDR3 is CSVRAASDYEQYF. The CDR3 coding sequence is TGCAGCGTTCGAGCGGCGAGTGACTACGAGCAGTACTTC.

In this sample, this clonotype turned up many times. The chain recombines TRBV11-1 with TRBJ2-3; no clear D. CDR3 size: 15 residues. Germline CDR1 and CDR2: SGHAT and FQDESV (reference sequence). V was clipped by 2 bases and J by 0 bases, with 9 bases between them. In nucleotides, the CDR3 is TGTGCCAGCAGCTTAAATCGCCGGAGCACAGATACGCAGTATTTT. It yields the protein CASSLNRRSTDTQYF.

This clonotype has a count of ten or more. The rearrangement joins TRBV20-1 to TRBJ2-7; 8 bases align to TRBD2. V shed 3 bases, J shed 2 bases, and the junction held 6 bases outside the gene matches. CDR1 is DFQATT and CDR2 is SNEGSKA in the germline V gene (reference sequence). CDR3 length equals 14 residues. CDR3 coding DNA: TGCAGTGCTAGGGCACTAGCGGTTACCTACGAGCAGTACTTC. Its translation: CSARALAVTYEQYF.

This clonotype occurred many times. One end of the junction varies from germline; a read error may be responsible. V and J are TRBV18 and TRBJ1-2; D may be TRBD1 (5 bases). Germline V gives CDR1 KGHSH, CDR2 LQKENI. The CDR3 consists of 13 residues. CDR3 sequence reads: CASSPAGNYGYTF. CDR3 sequence (DNA): TGCGCCAGCAGCCCAGCAGGGAACTATGGCTACACCTTC.

This chain links TRBV6-5 with TRBJ2-5; D is unresolved. The V end was cut by 2 bases, the J end by 0 bases, with 7 bases between. Germline V gene data show CDR1 as MNHEY and CDR2 as SVGAGI. The CDR3 consists of 14 residues. The CDR3 sequence is CASSYVSHQETQYF. The CDR3 DNA reads TGTGCCAGCAGTTACGTGTCCCACCAAGAGACCCAGTACTTC.

There are a few counts of this clonotype. The chain links TRBV6-1 to TRBJ2-1; 8 bases line up with TRBD2. The CDR3 spans 15 residues. V trimming: 5 bases; J trimming: 0 bases; junction bases outside the gene matches: 3. Germline loops: CDR1 MNHNS, CDR2 SASEGT. The CDR3 region has the DNA TGTGCCAGCAGTCAAACTAGCGGCTCCTACAATGAGCAGTTCTTC. Translating it yields CASSQTSGSYNEQFF.

The chain links TRBV29-1 to TRBJ2-1; 7 bases are shared with TRBD2. Germline V gene data show CDR1 as SQVTM and CDR2 as ANQGSEA. The V segment lost 5 bases and the J segment 0 bases; nucleotides outside the gene matches: 7. The CDR3 is 15 residues long. Here the CDR3 DNA reads TGCAGCGTTAGGGAGGGACTAACCTCCTACAATGAGCAGTTCTTC. Translating it yields CSVREGLTSYNEQFF.

The table lists this clonotype with many counts. V and J are TRBV10-3 and TRBJ2-3; 8 bases line up with TRBD1. Losses at the gene ends were 8 bases for V and 2 bases for J; bases not matched to a gene: 12. The germline V gene has CDR1 ENHRY and CDR2 SYGVKD. This CDR3 has 16 amino acids. In DNA, the CDR3 is TGTGCCATCGGGGGTAGTGGGACAGGATTCACAGATACGCAGTATTTT. Translated, it gives CAIGGSGTGFTDTQYF.

This clonotype was seen at least ten times. The CDR3 bases are TGTGCCAGCAGTTCAATAGCGGGAGGGGTGTACTTC. Translated: CASSSIAGGVYF. The chain uses TRBV12-3 or TRBV12-4 and TRBJ2-4, with 11 nucleotides matching TRBD2. This CDR3 comprises 12 residues. The V and J ends lost 4 bases and 15 bases, in that order; junction bases with no gene match: 5.

The chain couples TRBV7-9 to TRBJ2-1; D remains ambiguous. The CDR3 is 12 amino acids. The germline CDR1 and CDR2 sequences are SEHNR and FQNEAQ (reference sequence). V lost 4 bases to trimming and J lost 8 bases, with 9 bases between them. Written as DNA, the CDR3 is TGTGCCAGCAGCTGGAGACCTGATGAGCAGTTCTTC. As protein: CASSWRPDEQFF. Supplemented by reference TRBV7-9 and TRBJ2-1, the full variable domain reads DTGVSQNPRHKITKRGQNVTFRCDPISEHNRLYWYRQTLGQGPEFLTYFQNEAQLEKSRLLSDRFSAERPKGSFSTLEIQRTEQGDSAMYLCASSWRPDEQFFGPGTRLTVL.

This clonotype was observed many times. V and J are TRBV7-3 and TRBJ1-1; TRBD1 matches at 7 bases. V lost 4 bases and J lost 2; bases outside the gene matches: 13. The germline gives CDR1 SGHTA, CDR2 FQGTGA. The CDR3 has 17 residues. Written as DNA, the CDR3 is TGTGCCAGCAGCTCCATGAAACAAACAGGGGTTAACACTGAAGCTTTCTTT. Translating it yields CASSSMKQTGVNTEAFF.

The CDR3 sequence is CAIRLNTEAFF. CDR3 sequence (DNA): TGTGCCATCAGGCTCAACACTGAAGCTTTCTTT. The chain is built from TRBV10-3 and TRBJ1-1; D gene ambiguous. The CDR3 spans 11 residues. Germline loops: CDR1 ENHRY, CDR2 SYGVKD. Trimming cost V 6 bases and J 2 bases, with 4 bases left between them.

This clonotype was counted at least ten times. The chain is built from TRBV18 and TRBJ1-1, with D hard to call. With 6 bases removed from V and 7 bases from J, the gap between germline ends came to 21 bases. The CDR3 runs to 15 residues. Germline lookup yields CDR1 KGHSH and CDR2 LQKENI. This chain's CDR3 is CASSFLGTLTDEAFF. The CDR3 nucleotides are TGTGCCAGCTCCTTTTTAGGAACCTTGACGGATGAAGCTTTCTTT.

The table lists this clonotype with many counts. The chain recombines TRBV28 with TRBJ2-5, with 12 bases that match TRBD2. This CDR3 is built from 17 residues. The germline V gene has CDR1 MDHEN and CDR2 SYDVKM. J lost 5 bases, V lost 4 bases, and 11 bases had no gene match. The CDR3 protein is CASSSMVTSGRKETQYF. The CDR3 DNA sequence: TGTGCCAGCAGTTCCATGGTGACTAGCGGGAGAAAGGAGACCCAGTACTTC.

This clonotype was seen at least ten times. The V call is TRBV7-9, the J call TRBJ2-7, with TRBD2 as a possible D gene (6 bases). Germline V CDR1 and CDR2: SEHNR, FQNEAQ (reference sequence). Trimming shortened V by 5 bases and J by 7 bases, and 18 bases separated the two germline ends. The CDR3 extends over 14 amino acids. CDR3 DNA: TGTGCCAGCAGCGCCCCGGCGGGGCCCCAGGAGCAGTACTTC. It translates to CASSAPAGPQEQYF.

J is TRBJ2-1 and V is TRBV24-1; D remains ambiguous. This CDR3 comprises 16 residues. The germline gives CDR1 KGHDR, CDR2 SFDVKD. V shed 2 bases and J shed 0 bases, with 10 bases lying between them. The CDR3 nucleotides are TGTGCCACCAGTGATTCCGGACGGTCCTCCTACAATGAGCAGTTCTTC. It codes for CATSDSGRSSYNEQFF.

This clonotype was seen many times. The chain recombines TRBV20-1 with TRBJ2-1, with 9 bases matching TRBD2. The CDR3 consists of 14 residues. The V segment lost 6 bases and the J segment 0 bases; nucleotides outside the gene matches: 3. Germline values: CDR1 DFQATT, CDR2 SNEGSKA (reference sequence). CDR3 protein: CSAHSGGSYNEQFF. The CDR3 DNA reads TGCAGTGCCCATAGCGGGGGCTCCTACAATGAGCAGTTCTTC.

The chain couples TRBV6-5 to TRBJ1-2; 7 nucleotides agree with TRBD1. V lost 2 bases to trimming and J lost 4 bases; unmatched junction nucleotides: 1. The V gene's germline CDR1 is MNHEY and CDR2 SVGAGI. The CDR3 is 13 amino acids. The CDR3: CASSYDRVYGYTF. The CDR3 nucleotides are TGTGCCAGCAGTTACGACAGGGTCTATGGCTACACCTTC.

This chain connects TRBV15 to TRBJ2-5; 7 nucleotides align to TRBD2. Germline CDR1 is LNHNV and CDR2 is YYDKDF (reference sequence). The CDR3 is 16 amino acids. J lost 1 base, V lost 3 bases, and 8 bases had no gene match. The CDR3 protein is CATSSELGRGQETQYF. For the CDR3, the DNA is TGTGCCACCAGCAGTGAGCTGGGGAGGGGCCAAGAGACCCAGTACTTC.

The chain has TRBV7-2 and TRBJ2-5; D not certain. The germline V gene encodes CDR1 SGHTA and CDR2 FQGNSA. Trimming took 1 base from V and 5 from J, leaving 14 bases between them. The CDR3 is made up of 15 amino acids. CDR3 loop: CASSLGAASGETQYF. CDR3 sequence (DNA): TGTGCCAGCAGCTTAGGGGCGGCGTCGGGCGAGACCCAGTACTTC.

The rearrangement links TRBV13 to TRBJ2-7, with 7 bases aligning to TRBD1. J gave up 5 bases and V 7 bases, and 17 bases lay outside the gene matches. The CDR3 consists of 16 residues. Germline values: CDR1 PRHDT, CDR2 FYEKMQ (reference sequence). The CDR3 bases are TGTGCCAGCAACCAGGGCCCGACAGGGCCTCCCCACGAGCAGTACTTC. Amino acid sequence: CASNQGPTGPPHEQYF.

This clonotype was found many times. This sequence joins TRBV11-2 and TRBJ1-6; maybe TRBD1 (5 bases). The germline V gene encodes CDR1 SGHAT and CDR2 FQNNGV. This CDR3 has 15 residues. Trimming removed 3 bases at V and 13 bases at J, with 19 bases between. The CDR3 is CASSFEGRDREPLHF. Here the CDR3 DNA reads TGTGCCAGCAGCTTCGAGGGGCGAGACCGCGAGCCCCTCCACTTT.

This clonotype has at least ten counts. The CDR3 sequence: CASGKTALTGRRAGNTIYF. In nucleotides, the CDR3 is TGTGCCAGCGGAAAGACAGCACTGACGGGGAGAAGGGCTGGAAACACCATATATTTT. The chain recombines TRBV6-1 with TRBJ1-3; possible D gene TRBD1, 5 bases. V was cut by 8 bases and J by 2 bases, with 28 bases left in between. The CDR3 spans 19 residues. Germline V gene data show CDR1 as MNHNS and CDR2 as SASEGT.

This clonotype was counted at least ten times. The genes are TRBV6-1 and TRBJ1-5, with no clear D. This CDR3 comprises 15 residues. Germline CDR1 is MNHNS and CDR2 is SASEGT. Trimming shortened V by 6 bases and J by 1 base, and 13 bases separated the two germline ends. CDR3 region: CASRPGTASNQPQHF. In DNA, the CDR3 is TGTGCCAGCAGGCCCGGTACAGCAAGCAATCAGCCCCAGCATTTT.

This clonotype appeared a few times. V and J are TRBV9 and TRBJ1-1; D is perhaps TRBD1 (5 bases). The length of the CDR3 is 16 residues. Trimming removed 0 bases at V and 1 base at J, with 13 bases between. The V gene's germline CDR1 is SGDLS and CDR2 YYNGEE. The CDR3: CASSVDPREPNTEAFF. As DNA, the CDR3 is TGTGCCAGCAGCGTAGATCCCAGGGAACCGAACACTGAAGCTTTCTTT.

CDR3 protein: CASSQEGRPSTDTQYF. The CDR3 DNA follows: TGCGCCAGCAGCCAAGAGGGGCGTCCTAGCACAGATACGCAGTATTTT. This chain uses TRBV4-3 with TRBJ2-3; tentatively, D is TRBD1 (5 bases). The germline CDR1 and CDR2 sequences are LGHNA and YSLEER. V was shortened by 0 bases and J by 0 bases, with 10 bases between the two germline ends. The CDR3 runs to 16 residues.